A single sample gave rise to the 11 T cell receptor beta chains below, sequenced in a study of CD8+ T cells in alopecia areata. As the sequencing template, cDNA was produced by extracting RNA and reverse transcribing it. Only in-frame clones appear in the TCRdb table, and some are missing; sequencing was by immunoSEQ multiplex PCR. The data contain some 99,000 clones, under 70% of them singletons. The treatment: oral pan-JAK inhibitor, 5-10 mg twice daily. The sequencing here drew on CD8+ T cells sorted from blood, taken at week 4, from a patient treated with tofacitinib. The origin of the receptors is a human donor with alopecia areata.

This chain uses TRBV11-2 with TRBJ2-4; D perhaps matches TRBD1 (7 bases). The ends were cut back, 1 base at V and 4 bases at J, with 14 bases in the middle. The CDR3 runs to 16 residues. Germline CDR1 is SGHAT and CDR2 is FQNNGV. CDR3 region: CASSLVGPGGKNIQYF. In DNA, the CDR3 is TGTGCCAGCAGCTTAGTCGGGCCAGGGGGGAAAAACATTCAGTACTTC.

The V call is TRBV5-1, the J call TRBJ2-5; D gene uncertain. Deletions cut 2 bases from V and 0 bases from J, with 5 bases between. CDR1 is SGHRS, CDR2 YFSETQ, per germline. This CDR3 is 13 amino acids long. CDR3 bases: TGCGCCAGCAGCTTTTATCACCAAGAGACCCAGTACTTC. Translation: CASSFYHQETQYF.

The rearrangement joins TRBV29-1 to TRBJ2-1; the D gene is possibly TRBD1 (5 bases). This CDR3 is 14 amino acids long. V shed 2 bases and J shed 5 bases, with 13 bases lying between them. Looked up from germline, CDR1 is SQVTM and CDR2 is ANQGSEA. CDR3 sequence (DNA): TGCAGCGTTGAATTGGCCAACAGGCACAATGAGCAGTTCTTC. Translated, it gives CSVELANRHNEQFF.

This clone came up a few times. The chain employs TRBV27 and TRBJ2-3; the D call may be TRBD1 or TRBD2 (5 bases each). Germline assignment: CDR1 MNHEY and CDR2 SMNVEV (reference sequence). The germline V and J ends were trimmed by 6 bases and 0 bases, with 10 bases remaining between them. CDR3 length: 14 amino acids. The CDR3 bases are TGTGCCAGCAGCCCAGGGACCAGCACAGATACGCAGTATTTT. Protein product: CASSPGTSTDTQYF.

The chain carries TRBV4-3 and TRBJ1-2; tentative D call: TRBD1 (5 bases). The CDR3 spans 14 residues. V was clipped by 3 bases and J by 5 bases, with 13 bases between them. Germline CDR1 and CDR2: LGHNA and YSLEER. Written as DNA, the CDR3 is TGCGCCAGCAGCCAGGCCGGGGCCGCTTATGGCTACACCTTC. Translating it yields CASSQAGAAYGYTF.

The V and J genes are TRBV20-1 and TRBJ1-2; no definite D call. Germline V gene lookup returns CDR1 DFQATT and CDR2 SNEGSKA (reference sequence). The CDR3 loop spans 11 amino acids. Trimming removed 3 bases from V and 6 bases from J, with 8 bases in between. The CDR3 sequence: CSARDVNGYTF. CDR3 DNA sequence: TGCAGTGCTAGGGACGTCAATGGCTACACCTTC.

This clone has a handful of counts. The V call is TRBV28, the J call TRBJ2-2, with TRBD2 identical over 11 bases. The germline V gene encodes CDR1 MDHEN and CDR2 SYDVKM. V was pared by 3 bases and J by 0 bases, with 6 bases of the junction left unmatched. The CDR3 is 18 amino acids. As DNA, the CDR3 is TGTGCCAGCAGTTTTAGCGGGAGGGCCCTAGCGAACACCGGGGAGCTGTTTTTT. Protein product: CASSFSGRALANTGELFF. Filled out from reference TRBV28 and TRBJ2-2, the complete variable domain reads DVKVTQSSRYLVKRTGEKVFLECVQDMDHENMFWYRQDPGLGLRLIYFSYDVKMKEKGDIPEGYSVSREKKERFSLILESASTNQTSMYLCASSFSGRALANTGELFFGEGSRLTVL.

This clone was detected a few times. This chain joins TRBV2 and TRBJ1-5; 7 bases agree with TRBD1. Germline assignment: CDR1 SNHLY and CDR2 FYNNEI. V shed 6 bases, J shed 0 bases, and the junction held 5 bases outside the gene matches. This CDR3 region has 15 residues. In DNA, the CDR3 is TGTGCCAGCAGAGAGGGACAGTATAGCAATCAGCCCCAGCATTTT. It encodes CASREGQYSNQPQHF.

This clone came up many times. The genes are TRBV7-2 and TRBJ1-6; D may be TRBD1 (5 bases). Germline assignment: CDR1 SGHTA and CDR2 FQGNSA. The CDR3 has 13 residues. Trimming removed 0 bases from V and 11 bases from J, with 8 bases in between. CDR3 DNA sequence: TGTGCCAGCAGCTTAGCGGAAGGGGCACCCCTCCACTTT. Its translation: CASSLAEGAPLHF.

The chain combines TRBV7-9 with TRBJ1-5; 7 nucleotides agree with TRBD1. CDR1 is SEHNR, CDR2 FQNEAQ, per germline (reference sequence). The CDR3 contains 15 residues. Trimming took 2 bases from V and 6 from J; bases not matched to a gene: 7. The CDR3 region is CASSLSATGVQPQHF. The DNA for the CDR3 is TGTGCCAGCAGCTTAAGCGCAACAGGGGTTCAGCCCCAGCATTTT.

The chain is built from TRBV28 and TRBJ2-1; D is undetermined. The CDR3 is made up of 15 amino acids. Trimming took 1 base from V and 6 from J, leaving 13 bases between them. CDR1 and CDR2 from the germline V gene are MDHEN and SYDVKM. The CDR3 nucleotides are TGTGCCAGCAGTTTATTGGCGGATACACCCAATGAGCAGTTCTTC. Its protein product is CASSLLADTPNEQFF.